This TCR beta chain was documented in a study of spatial heterogeneity in lung cancer. Trimming shortened V by 0 bases and J by 7 bases, and 10 bases separated the two germline ends. From germline, CDR1 is DFQATT and CDR2 SNEGSKA (reference sequence). CDR3 length equals 13 residues. Each CDR3 protein gets one entry after TCRdb re-called the 5' RACE reads with MiXCR. The repertoire holds approximately 7,000 distinct CDR3 sequences, with about 14% as singletons. Stated time point: sample taken at primary tumor resection. As regards this clonotype: Its antigen is not known.

Study conclusions and caveats: One measure, the expanded intratumoral alpha and beta TCR count, tracked tumor mutation counts. When ubiquitous and regional expanded TCRs were counted, their numbers tracked ubiquitous and regional nonsynonymous mutations, respectively.

The sample was lung tumor tissue, taken at surgery. This TCR derives from a male donor with early-stage non-small cell lung cancer. The chain joins TRBV20-1 to TRBJ2-1, with D perhaps TRBD1 (5 bases). The CDR3 coding sequence is TGCAGTGCTAGAGACAGGGTTTCGAATGAGCAGTTCTTC. The encoded protein is CSARDRVSNEQFF.